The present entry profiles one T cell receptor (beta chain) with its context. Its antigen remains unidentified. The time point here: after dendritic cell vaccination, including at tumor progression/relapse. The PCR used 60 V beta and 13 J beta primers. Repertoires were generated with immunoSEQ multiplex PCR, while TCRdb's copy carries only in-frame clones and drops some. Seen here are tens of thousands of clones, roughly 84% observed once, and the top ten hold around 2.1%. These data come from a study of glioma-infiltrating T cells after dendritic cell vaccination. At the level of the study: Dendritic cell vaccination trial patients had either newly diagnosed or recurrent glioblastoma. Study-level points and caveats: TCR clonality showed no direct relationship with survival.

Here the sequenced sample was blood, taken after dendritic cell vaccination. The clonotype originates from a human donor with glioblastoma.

CDR3 in DNA: TGTGCCAGCAGCTTGCGACTAGCGGGGAGCTCCTACAATGAGCAGTTCTTC. This encodes CASSLRLAGSSYNEQFF. The rearrangement uses TRBV14 and TRBJ2-1, with 11 bases matching TRBD2. The V segment lost 5 bases and the J segment 0 bases; nucleotides outside the gene matches: 6. The CDR3 is made up of 17 amino acids. Germline V CDR1 and CDR2: SGHDN, FVKESK. The full variable domain, rest sourced from reference TRBV14 and TRBJ2-1, is EAGVTQFPSHSVIEKGQTVTLRCDPISGHDNLYWYRRVMGKEIKFLLHFVKESKQDESGMPNNRFLAERTGGTYSTLKVQPAELEDSGVYFCASSLRLAGSSYNEQFFGPGTRLTVL.